One and the same sample provided the 18 T cell receptor beta chains below, sequenced in a study of T cells expressing NK-cell markers. TCRdb reworked the 5' RACE reads into one entry per CDR3 protein, no DNA. The data include over 350,000 distinct CDR3 sequences; the top ten clones carry about 10%. The specimen was blood T cells: a sorted CD56 or NKG2C T cell subset, CD4+ or CD8+ T cells, or bulk PBMC T cells (not recorded which). These receptors originate from a woman aged 50 to 60 in good health.

The chain has TRBV29-1 and TRBJ2-5; TCRdb names TRBD1, which stays unverified in the absence of DNA. The CDR3 extends over 15 amino acids. Germline CDR1 SQVTM, CDR2 ANQGSEA. CDR3 sequence reads: CSVDVDRGSQETQYF.

The V gene is TRBV12-3 or TRBV12-4, the J gene TRBJ1-2; as DNA is missing, the TRBD1 call by TCRdb cannot be tested. The CDR3 is 15 amino acids. CDR3 residues: CASSLGTLSLAGYTF.

The chain couples TRBV12-5 to TRBJ2-1; TCRdb's D gene call, TRBD2, goes unchecked for lack of DNA. The CDR3 extends over 17 amino acids. In germline, CDR1 is LGHNT, CDR2 FRNRAP. The CDR3 loop is CASATPTSRRSYNEQFF.

The gene calls are TRBV27 and TRBJ2-1. The CDR3 is 15 residues long. Germline CDR1 MNHEY, CDR2 SMNVEV (reference sequence). CDR3 loop: CASRKRLSDDNEQFF.

The chain carries TRBV12-3 or TRBV12-4 and TRBJ2-3; TCRdb's D call of TRBD2 is untestable without DNA. The CDR3 consists of 13 residues. The CDR3 loop is CASQGLPTDTQYF.

V gene TRBV29-1 combines with J gene TRBJ2-7; TCRdb reports TRBD1, a call that lacks DNA to check it against. CDR3 length: 13 residues. The germline gives CDR1 SQVTM, CDR2 ANQGSEA. CDR3 sequence: CSVPGTGPSEQYF.

V gene TRBV5-4 combines with J gene TRBJ2-5; TCRdb proposes TRBD1, but this gene call is untestable without DNA. The CDR3 runs 15 residues. Germline V gives CDR1 SGHNT, CDR2 YYREEE (reference sequence). CDR3 sequence reads: CASRAGHNPEGTQYF. Supplemented by reference TRBV5-4 and TRBJ2-5, the full variable domain reads ETGVTQSPTHLIKTRGQQVTLRCSSQSGHNTVSWYQQALGQGPQFIFQYYREEENGRGNFPPRFSGLQFPNYSSELNVNALELDDSALYLCASRAGHNPEGTQYFGPGTRLLVL.

The chain is built from TRBV29-1 and TRBJ1-1; TCRdb proposes TRBD1, but this gene call is untestable without DNA. The CDR3 spans 12 residues. CDR1 and CDR2 from the germline V gene are SQVTM and ANQGSEA. The CDR3 protein is CSGRWGYTEAFF.

The gene calls are TRBV3-1 and TRBJ2-2. The CDR3 is 14 amino acids. Germline lookup yields CDR1 LGHDT and CDR2 YNNKEL (reference sequence). CDR3 loop: CASSQRTNTGELFF.

The CDR3 is CSVDPGLAGGTQYF. The chain joins TRBV29-1 to TRBJ2-3; TCRdb selects TRBD2, and the lack of DNA leaves this call unchecked. Germline CDR1 and CDR2: SQVTM and ANQGSEA. This CDR3 comprises 14 residues.

The chain employs TRBV9 and TRBJ2-1; without DNA, the TCRdb call of TRBD1 cannot be checked. In germline, CDR1 is SGDLS, CDR2 YYNGEE. This CDR3 has 15 residues. The CDR3 sequence is CASSVVTGGYNEQFF.

The chain joins TRBV24-1 to TRBJ2-1. The germline V gene has CDR1 KGHDR and CDR2 SFDVKD. CDR3 size: 13 residues. CDR3: CATTGRSYNEQFF.

The V and J genes are TRBV29-1 and TRBJ2-5. The germline CDR1 and CDR2 sequences are SQVTM and ANQGSEA. The CDR3 covers 12 residues. The CDR3 region is CSVEQTSQTQYF.

This chain uses TRBV14 with TRBJ2-2. CDR1 SGHDN and CDR2 FVKESK come from the germline V gene. This CDR3 comprises 13 residues. The CDR3: CASSQVTAGELFF.

This sequence joins TRBV15 and TRBJ2-3; TCRdb's D gene call, TRBD1, goes unchecked for lack of DNA. From germline, CDR1 is LNHNV and CDR2 YYDKDF (reference sequence). The CDR3 consists of 14 residues. Here the CDR3 reads CATSRDAGSYTQYF.

This chain links TRBV30 with TRBJ1-5. Germline V gene lookup returns CDR1 GTSNPN and CDR2 SVGIG (reference sequence). The CDR3 is made up of 13 amino acids. CDR3 protein: CAWSHEGFQPQHF.

The chain carries TRBV12-3 or TRBV12-4 and TRBJ1-2; TCRdb's assignment of TRBD1 cannot be checked, as there is no DNA. The CDR3 consists of 13 residues. This CDR3 is CASSSKRGLGYTF.

The chain carries TRBV7-9 and TRBJ2-4. The CDR3 covers 12 residues. Germline V lookup: CDR1 SEHNR, CDR2 FQNEAQ (reference sequence). The CDR3 sequence is CASSIAKNIQYF.